This T cell receptor (beta chain) was sequenced in a study of immune cell composition in non-small cell lung cancer. About the research overall: Tumours were mainly lung adenocarcinoma or squamous cell carcinoma.

The CDR3 sequence is 13 residues long. V shed 5 bases and J shed 5 bases, with 13 bases lying between them. From germline, CDR1 is LGHNA and CDR2 YNFKEQ. This clone was seen only a few times. Its antigen is undetermined. Study conclusions and caveats: Tumour-associated clones >0.5% occurred in 30% to 35% of adenocarcinomas, about four fifths of squamous.

Normal lung was sampled as far from the tumour as possible, at least 3 cm. TCRdb's table, derived via immunoSEQ multiplex PCR, lists solely in-frame clones and lacks some. The table records about 6,100 clones, approximately 70% of them present only once. The TCR comes from a human donor with non-small cell lung cancer. The sequencing sample was made of non-adjacent lung tissue. The V and J genes are TRBV4-2 and TRBJ2-7; maybe TRBD1 (7 bases). The CDR3 DNA follows: TGTGCCAGCAGCTTAGCAGGGGGGAACGAGCAGTACTTC. Translated: CASSLAGGNEQYF.